This T cell receptor beta chain is drawn from a study of technical replicates of blood from a handful of donors. Here immunoSEQ multiplex PCR was the method, and the copy in TCRdb shows in-frame clones only, minus some. The sample consists of 80,000 to 95,000 clones, about 95% of them appearing once. Germline V lookup: CDR1 SGHNT, CDR2 YENEEA. The ends lost 1 base at V and 2 bases at J; junction bases unmatched: 2. The CDR3 sequence is 15 residues long. Specimen: T cells isolated from PBMCs. The source of this sequence is a human donor in good health. The chain recombines TRBV11-3 with TRBJ2-3, with TRBD1 matching 8 bases. Here the CDR3 reads CASSLGGQVTDTQYF. CDR3 bases: TGTGCCAGCAGCTTAGGGGGACAGGTCACAGATACGCAGTATTTT.